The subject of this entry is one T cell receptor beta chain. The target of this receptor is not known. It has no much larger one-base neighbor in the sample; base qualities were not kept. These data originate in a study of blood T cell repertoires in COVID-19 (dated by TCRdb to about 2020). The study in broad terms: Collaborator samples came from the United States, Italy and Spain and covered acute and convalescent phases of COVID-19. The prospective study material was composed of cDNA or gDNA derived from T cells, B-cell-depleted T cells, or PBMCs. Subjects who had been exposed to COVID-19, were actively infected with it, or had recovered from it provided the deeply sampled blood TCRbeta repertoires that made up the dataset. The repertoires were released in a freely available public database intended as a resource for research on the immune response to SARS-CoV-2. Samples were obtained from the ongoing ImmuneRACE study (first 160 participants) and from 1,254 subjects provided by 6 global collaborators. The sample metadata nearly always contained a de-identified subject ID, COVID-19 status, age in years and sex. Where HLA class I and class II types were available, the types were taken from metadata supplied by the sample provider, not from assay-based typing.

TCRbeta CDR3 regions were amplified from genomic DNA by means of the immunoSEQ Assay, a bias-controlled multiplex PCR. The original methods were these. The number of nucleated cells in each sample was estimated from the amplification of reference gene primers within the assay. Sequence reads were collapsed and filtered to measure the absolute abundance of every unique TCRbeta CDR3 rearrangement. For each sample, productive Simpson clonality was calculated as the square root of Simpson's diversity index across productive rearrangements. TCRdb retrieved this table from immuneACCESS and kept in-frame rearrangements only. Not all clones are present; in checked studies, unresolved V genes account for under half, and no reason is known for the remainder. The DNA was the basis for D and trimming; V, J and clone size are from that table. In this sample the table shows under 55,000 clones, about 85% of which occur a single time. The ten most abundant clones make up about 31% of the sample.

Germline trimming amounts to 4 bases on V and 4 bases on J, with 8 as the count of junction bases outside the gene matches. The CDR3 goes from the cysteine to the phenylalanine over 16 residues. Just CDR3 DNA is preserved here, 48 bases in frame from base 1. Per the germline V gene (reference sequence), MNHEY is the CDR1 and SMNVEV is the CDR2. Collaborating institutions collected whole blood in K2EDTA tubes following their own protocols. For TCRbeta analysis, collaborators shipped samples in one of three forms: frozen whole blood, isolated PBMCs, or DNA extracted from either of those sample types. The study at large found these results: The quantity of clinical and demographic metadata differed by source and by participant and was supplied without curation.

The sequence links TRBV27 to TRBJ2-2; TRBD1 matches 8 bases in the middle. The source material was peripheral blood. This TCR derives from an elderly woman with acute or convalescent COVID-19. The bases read TGTGCCAGCAGTTCCCGACAGGGGCAGATCACCGGGGAGCTGTTTTTT. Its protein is CASSSRQGQITGELFF.